This TCR beta chain was recorded in a study of T-cell reconstitution after alpha-beta-depleted transplantation in children. Molecular barcoding with unique molecular identifiers was used for the TCRbeta library. TCRdb called the PCR reads again in MiXCR, with one record for every CDR3 protein. This sample has 450,000 to 600,000 distinct CDR3 sequences, with around 20% found just once. Losses at the gene ends were 5 bases for V and 5 bases for J; bases not matched to a gene: 7. The CDR3 sequence is 15 residues long. In germline, CDR1 is MNHNS, CDR2 SASEGT. J is TRBJ2-5 and V is TRBV6-1; 11 bases align to TRBD2. The starting material was PBMCs from the stem cell graft donor, obtained from the stem cell graft. This TCR was sampled from a human donor who donated a stem cell graft to a child with acute lymphoblastic leukemia. The CDR3 is CASSPLAGGWETQYF. The CDR3 DNA reads as TGTGCCAGCAGTCCGCTAGCGGGAGGTTGGGAGACCCAGTACTTC.